Below, one TCR beta chain is given with its context. The data are from a study of blood T cell repertoires in COVID-19. As for the study in general: The study drew acute and convalescent COVID-19 samples from the United States, Italy and Spain. From T cells, B-cell-depleted T cells, or PBMCs came the material, which was cDNA or gDNA.

The length of the CDR3 is 15 residues. Trimming removed 5 bases from V and 4 bases from J; junction bases left unmatched: 9. Germline-derived CDR1 and CDR2 are SEHNR and FQNEAQ (reference sequence). The authors' processing: Reference gene primers were amplified, and this amplification served to estimate nucleated cell counts. The assay was immunoSEQ multiplex PCR, and TCRdb's table has in-frame clones only and misses some. V, J and clone size reflect that table, while D and trimming were determined from the DNA. The table includes roughly 200,000 clones, 87% detected once. The sample comprised peripheral blood. This receptor was identified in a man aged 55-75 years with active or convalescent COVID-19. The chain is built from TRBV7-9 and TRBJ2-7, with TRBD2 matching over 9 bases. CDR3 residues: CASSREASGEYEQYF. DNA for the CDR3: TGTGCCAGCAGCCGGGAGGCTAGCGGGGAGTACGAGCAGTACTTC.